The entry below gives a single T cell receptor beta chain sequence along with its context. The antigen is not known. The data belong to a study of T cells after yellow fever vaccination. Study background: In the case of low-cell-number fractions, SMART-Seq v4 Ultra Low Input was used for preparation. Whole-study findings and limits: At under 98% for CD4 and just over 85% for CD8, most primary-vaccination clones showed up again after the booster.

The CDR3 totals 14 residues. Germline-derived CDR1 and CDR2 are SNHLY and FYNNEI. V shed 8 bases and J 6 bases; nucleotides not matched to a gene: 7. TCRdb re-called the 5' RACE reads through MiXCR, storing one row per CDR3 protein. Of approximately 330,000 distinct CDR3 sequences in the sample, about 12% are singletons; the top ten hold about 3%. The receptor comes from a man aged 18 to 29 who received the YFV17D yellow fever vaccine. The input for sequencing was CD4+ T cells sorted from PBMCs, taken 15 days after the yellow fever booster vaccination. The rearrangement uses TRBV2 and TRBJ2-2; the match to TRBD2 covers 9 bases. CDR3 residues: CASGTSTYAGELFF. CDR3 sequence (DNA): TGTGCCAGCGGGACTAGCACTTACGCCGGGGAGCTGTTTTTT.